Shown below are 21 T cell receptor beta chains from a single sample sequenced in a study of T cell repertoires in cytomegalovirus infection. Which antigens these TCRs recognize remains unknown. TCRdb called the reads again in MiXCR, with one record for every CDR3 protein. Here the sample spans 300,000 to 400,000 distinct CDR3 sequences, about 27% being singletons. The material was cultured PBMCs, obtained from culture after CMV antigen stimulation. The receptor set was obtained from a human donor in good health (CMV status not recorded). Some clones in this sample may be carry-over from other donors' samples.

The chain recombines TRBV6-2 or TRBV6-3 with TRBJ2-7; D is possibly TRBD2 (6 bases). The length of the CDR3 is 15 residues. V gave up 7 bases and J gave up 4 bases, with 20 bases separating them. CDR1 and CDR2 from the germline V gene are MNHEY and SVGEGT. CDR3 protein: CASIQAVMGGYEQYF. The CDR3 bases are TGTGCCAGCATCCAAGCGGTCATGGGGGGATACGAGCAGTACTTC.

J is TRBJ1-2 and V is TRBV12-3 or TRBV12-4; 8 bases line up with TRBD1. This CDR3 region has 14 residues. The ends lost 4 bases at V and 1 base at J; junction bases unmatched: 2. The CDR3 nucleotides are TGTGCCAGCAGTTGGACAGGGATTAACTATGGCTACACCTTC. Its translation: CASSWTGINYGYTF.

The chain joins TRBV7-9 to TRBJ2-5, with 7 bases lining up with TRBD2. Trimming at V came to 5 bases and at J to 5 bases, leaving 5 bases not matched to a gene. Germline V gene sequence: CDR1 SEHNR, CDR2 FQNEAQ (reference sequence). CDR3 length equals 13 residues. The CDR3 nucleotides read TGTGCCAGCAGCCGACGGGGGGTGGAGACCCAGTACTTC. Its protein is CASSRRGVETQYF.

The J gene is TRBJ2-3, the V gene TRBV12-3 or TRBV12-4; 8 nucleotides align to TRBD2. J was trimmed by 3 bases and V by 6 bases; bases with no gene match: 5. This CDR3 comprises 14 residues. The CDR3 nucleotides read TGTGCCAGCAGGCCCGGGGGGGCTACAGATACGCAGTATTTT. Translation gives CASRPGGATDTQYF.

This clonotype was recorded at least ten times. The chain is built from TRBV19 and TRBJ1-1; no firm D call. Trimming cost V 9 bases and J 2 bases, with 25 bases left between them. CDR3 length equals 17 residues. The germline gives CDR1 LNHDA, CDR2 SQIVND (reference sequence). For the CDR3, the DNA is TGTGCCAGCTTCCCGACGGCAAGTCGAGGGAGAAACACTGAAGCTTTCTTT. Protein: CASFPTASRGRNTEAFF. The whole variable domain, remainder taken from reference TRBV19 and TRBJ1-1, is DGGITQSPKYLFRKEGQNVTLSCEQNLNHDAMYWYRQDPGQGLRLIYYSQIVNDFQKGDIAEGYSVSREKKESFPLTVTSAQKNPTAFYLCASFPTASRGRNTEAFFGQGTRLTVV.

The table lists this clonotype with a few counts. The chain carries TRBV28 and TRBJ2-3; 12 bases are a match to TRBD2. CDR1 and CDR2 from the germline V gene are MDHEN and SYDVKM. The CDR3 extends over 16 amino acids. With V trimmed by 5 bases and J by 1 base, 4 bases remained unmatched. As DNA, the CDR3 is TGTGCCAGCAGTCGGACTAGCGGGGCCGGCACAGATACGCAGTATTTT. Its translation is CASSRTSGAGTDTQYF.

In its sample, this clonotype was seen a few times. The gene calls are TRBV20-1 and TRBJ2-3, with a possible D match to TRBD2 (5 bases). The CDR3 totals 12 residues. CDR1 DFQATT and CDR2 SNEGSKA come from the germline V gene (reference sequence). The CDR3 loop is CSGLASTDTQYF. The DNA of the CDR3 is TGCAGCGGACTTGCTAGCACAGATACGCAGTATTTT.

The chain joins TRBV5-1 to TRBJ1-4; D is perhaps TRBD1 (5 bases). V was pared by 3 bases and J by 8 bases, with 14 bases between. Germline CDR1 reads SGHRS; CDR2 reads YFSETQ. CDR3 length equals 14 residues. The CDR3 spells CASSWDSRREKLFF. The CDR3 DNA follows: TGCGCCAGCAGCTGGGACTCCCGACGGGAAAAACTGTTTTTT.

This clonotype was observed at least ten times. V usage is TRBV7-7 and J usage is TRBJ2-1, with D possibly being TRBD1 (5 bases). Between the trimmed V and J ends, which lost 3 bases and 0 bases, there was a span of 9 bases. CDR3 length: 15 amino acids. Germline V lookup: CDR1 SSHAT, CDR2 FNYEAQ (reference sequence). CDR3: CASSLTESSYNEQFF. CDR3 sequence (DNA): TGTGCCAGCAGCTTGACAGAGAGCTCCTACAATGAGCAGTTCTTC.

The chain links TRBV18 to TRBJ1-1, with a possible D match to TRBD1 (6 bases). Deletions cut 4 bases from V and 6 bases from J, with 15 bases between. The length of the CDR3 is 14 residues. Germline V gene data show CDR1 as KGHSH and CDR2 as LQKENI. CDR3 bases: TGTGCCAGCTCACGGGAGGGGGGCGAGGCTGAAGCTTTCTTT. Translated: CASSREGGEAEAFF.

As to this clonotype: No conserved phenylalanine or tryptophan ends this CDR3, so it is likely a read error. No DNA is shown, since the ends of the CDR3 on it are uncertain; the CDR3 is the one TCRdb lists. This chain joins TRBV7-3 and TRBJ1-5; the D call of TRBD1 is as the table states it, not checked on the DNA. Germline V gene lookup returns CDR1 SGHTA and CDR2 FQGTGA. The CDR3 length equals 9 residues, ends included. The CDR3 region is CASNTTGLG.

This CDR3 reads CASTRQLNSNQPQHF. The CDR3, as DNA: TGTGCCAGTACCCGACAGCTTAATAGCAATCAGCCCCAGCATTTT. The gene calls are TRBV19 and TRBJ1-5, with D perhaps matching TRBD1 (5 bases). CDR3 length: 15 residues. The V gene lost 7 bases and the J gene lost 0 bases, with 13 bases spanning the gap. Germline V CDR1 and CDR2: LNHDA, SQIVND (reference sequence). The complete variable domain, with remaining parts taken from reference TRBV19 and TRBJ1-5, reads DGGITQSPKYLFRKEGQNVTLSCEQNLNHDAMYWYRQDPGQGLRLIYYSQIVNDFQKGDIAEGYSVSREKKESFPLTVTSAQKNPTAFYLCASTRQLNSNQPQHFGDGTRLSIL.

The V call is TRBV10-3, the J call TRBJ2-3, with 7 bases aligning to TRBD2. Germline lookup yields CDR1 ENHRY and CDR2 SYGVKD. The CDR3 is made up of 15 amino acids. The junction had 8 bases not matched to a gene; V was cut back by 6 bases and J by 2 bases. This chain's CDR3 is CAIREGLLNTDTQYF. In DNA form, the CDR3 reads TGTGCCATCAGGGAGGGACTACTAAACACAGATACGCAGTATTTT.

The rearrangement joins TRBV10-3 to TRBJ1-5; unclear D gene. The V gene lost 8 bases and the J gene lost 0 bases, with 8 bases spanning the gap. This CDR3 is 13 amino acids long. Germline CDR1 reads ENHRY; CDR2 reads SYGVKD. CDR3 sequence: CAISGNSNQPQHF. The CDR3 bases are TGTGCCATCTCTGGCAATAGCAATCAGCCCCAGCATTTT.

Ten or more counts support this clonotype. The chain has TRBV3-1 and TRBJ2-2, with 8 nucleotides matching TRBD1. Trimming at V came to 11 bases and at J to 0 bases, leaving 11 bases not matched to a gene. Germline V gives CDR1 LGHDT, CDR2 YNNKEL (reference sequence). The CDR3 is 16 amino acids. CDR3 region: CASRTGLTANTGELFF. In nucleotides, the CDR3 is TGTGCCTCCCGGACAGGGCTAACCGCGAACACCGGGGAGCTGTTTTTT.

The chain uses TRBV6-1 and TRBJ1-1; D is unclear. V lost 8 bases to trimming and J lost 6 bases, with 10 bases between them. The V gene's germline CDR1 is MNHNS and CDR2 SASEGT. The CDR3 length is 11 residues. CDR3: CASGEQAEAFF. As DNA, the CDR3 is TGTGCCAGCGGGGAGCAGGCTGAAGCTTTCTTT.

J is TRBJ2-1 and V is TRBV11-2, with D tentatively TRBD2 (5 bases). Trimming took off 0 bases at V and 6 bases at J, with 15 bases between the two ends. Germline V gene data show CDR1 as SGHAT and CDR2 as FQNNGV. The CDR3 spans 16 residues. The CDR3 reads CASSLDMTYRGNEQFF. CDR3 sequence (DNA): TGTGCCAGCAGCTTAGATATGACCTACCGGGGCAATGAGCAGTTCTTC.

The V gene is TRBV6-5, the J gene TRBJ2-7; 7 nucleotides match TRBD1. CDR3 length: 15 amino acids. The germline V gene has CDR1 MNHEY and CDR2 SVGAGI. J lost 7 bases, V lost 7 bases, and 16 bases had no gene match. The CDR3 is CASTSPARHRGEQYF. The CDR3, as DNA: TGTGCCAGCACCTCCCCGGCGAGGCACAGGGGAGAGCAGTACTTC.

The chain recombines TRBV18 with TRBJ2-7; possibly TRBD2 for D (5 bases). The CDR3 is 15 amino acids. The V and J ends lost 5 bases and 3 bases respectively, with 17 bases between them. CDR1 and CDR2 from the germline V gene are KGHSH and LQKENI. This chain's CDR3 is CASSSTTGENYEQYF. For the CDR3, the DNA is TGTGCCAGCTCATCTACTACTGGGGAGAACTACGAGCAGTACTTC.

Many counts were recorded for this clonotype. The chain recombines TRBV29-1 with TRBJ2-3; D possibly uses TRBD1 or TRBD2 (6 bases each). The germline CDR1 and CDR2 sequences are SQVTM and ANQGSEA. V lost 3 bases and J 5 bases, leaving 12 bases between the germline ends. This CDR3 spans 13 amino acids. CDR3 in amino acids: CSVEKGGGDTQYF. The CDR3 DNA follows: TGCAGCGTTGAGAAGGGGGGTGGAGATACGCAGTATTTT.

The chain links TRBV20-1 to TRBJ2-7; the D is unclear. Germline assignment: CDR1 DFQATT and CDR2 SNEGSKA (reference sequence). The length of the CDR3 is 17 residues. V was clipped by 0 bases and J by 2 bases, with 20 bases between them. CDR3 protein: CSAREPLPGRKTYEQYF. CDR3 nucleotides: TGCAGTGCTAGAGAACCCCTTCCCGGACGAAAAACCTACGAGCAGTACTTC.